A single sample is the source of the 15 T cell receptor beta chains below, sequenced in a study of T cell changes during pregnancy in multiple sclerosis (dated by TCRdb to the late 2010s). The library was made by the immunoSEQ multiplex PCR assay. The table was pulled from immuneACCESS by TCRdb, which kept in-frame rearrangements only. Such tables lose some clones; where checked, under half of the loss comes from unresolved V genes, and the rest has no known cause. Within this sample are roughly 40,000 clones, with roughly 92% of them counted one time only. Of the sample, about 0.73% falls within the top ten clones. The sequences come from CD4+ T cells from peripheral blood mononuclear cells, collected in the first trimester of pregnancy. These TCRs come from a female donor with multiple sclerosis, enrolled in a pregnancy study.

This chain links TRBV7-9 with TRBJ2-7; TRBD1 might be the D (6 bases). V shed 1 base and J shed 3 bases, with 13 bases lying between them. This CDR3 comprises 15 residues. From germline, CDR1 is SEHNR and CDR2 FQNEAQ (reference sequence). Here the CDR3 reads CASSLDGTPSYEQYF. CDR3 in DNA: TGTGCCAGCAGCTTAGACGGGACACCGAGCTACGAGCAGTACTTC.

A single count supports this clone. J is TRBJ1-1 and V is TRBV5-1, with D perhaps TRBD1 (5 bases). The CDR3 is 16 amino acids. Germline V gene lookup returns CDR1 SGHRS and CDR2 YFSETQ. Trimming removed 2 bases from V and 0 bases from J, with 14 bases in between. This CDR3 is CASSFTAGGMNTEAFF. The CDR3, as DNA: TGCGCCAGCAGCTTCACAGCCGGGGGTATGAACACTGAAGCTTTCTTT.

The chain links TRBV27 to TRBJ2-1; D possibly corresponds to TRBD1 (6 bases). The CDR3 is made up of 15 amino acids. V shed 5 bases and J shed 0 bases, with 11 bases lying between them. Germline CDR1 MNHEY, CDR2 SMNVEV (reference sequence). CDR3 in amino acids: CASSPTGISYNEQFF. CDR3 nucleotide sequence: TGTGCCAGCAGTCCGACAGGTATCTCCTACAATGAGCAGTTCTTC.

The V gene is TRBV27, the J gene TRBJ1-6, with D possibly TRBD1 on 5 matching bases. V was cut by 4 bases and J by 13 bases, with 20 bases left in between. This CDR3 has 15 residues. Germline CDR1 and CDR2: MNHEY and SMNVEV (reference sequence). As DNA, the CDR3 is TGTGCCAGCAGTTACTCGTCAGGGAACCCCTTTCCCCTCCACTTT. Translation: CASSYSSGNPFPLHF.

This clone was counted only a few times. This chain connects TRBV7-8 to TRBJ2-4; tentative D call: TRBD1 (7 bases). CDR1 is SGHVS and CDR2 is FQNEAQ in the germline V gene. The length of the CDR3 is 16 residues. The V and J ends lost 1 base and 6 bases respectively, with 16 bases between them. The CDR3 DNA sequence: TGTGCCAGCAGCTTAGAGTCAGGGGGGTACGGAAACATTCAGTACTTC. It yields the protein CASSLESGGYGNIQYF.

V is TRBV5-1 and J is TRBJ2-3; 14 bases line up with TRBD2. CDR3 length equals 17 residues. The V gene's germline CDR1 is SGHRS and CDR2 YFSETQ. The ends lost 3 bases at V and 6 bases at J; junction bases unmatched: 9. CDR3 sequence (DNA): TGCGCCAGCAGCTACTCCGGGACTAGCGGGAGTGTGGATACGCAGTATTTT. It specifies CASSYSGTSGSVDTQYF.

The chain links TRBV4-3 to TRBJ2-7; D call uncertain. This CDR3 is built from 17 residues. CDR1 and CDR2 from the germline V gene are LGHNA and YSLEER. V dropped 0 bases and J dropped 4 bases, with 19 bases sitting between them. DNA of the CDR3: TGCGCCAGCAGCCAAGAAATTGGCCTCCAAACGAGGTACGAGCAGTACTTC. This gives the protein CASSQEIGLQTRYEQYF.

The CDR3 region is CASSLQPGLAGGPINEQFF. The CDR3 coding sequence is TGTGCCAGCAGCCTACAACCGGGACTAGCGGGAGGGCCGATAAATGAGCAGTTCTTC. This sequence joins TRBV11-3 and TRBJ2-1; 16 bases fit TRBD2. CDR3 size: 19 residues. CDR1 and CDR2 from the germline V gene are SGHNT and YENEEA. V lost 5 bases to trimming and J lost 7 bases; unmatched junction nucleotides: 14.

This chain joins TRBV29-1 and TRBJ2-1, with D perhaps matching TRBD2 (5 bases). The germline V and J ends were trimmed by 3 bases and 9 bases, with 6 bases remaining between them. The CDR3 runs to 10 residues. Germline values: CDR1 SQVTM, CDR2 ANQGSEA. The CDR3 here is CSVDRGEQFF. DNA of the CDR3: TGCAGCGTTGATCGGGGTGAGCAGTTCTTC.

This clone was observed once. The chain has TRBV7-2 and TRBJ2-5, with 16 nucleotides matching TRBD2. Germline V gives CDR1 SGHTA, CDR2 FQGNSA. J was trimmed by 4 bases and V by 1 base; bases with no gene match: 3. This CDR3 contains 17 residues. CDR3 in amino acids: CASSLVGLAGGRETQYF. The CDR3 nucleotides read TGTGCCAGCAGCTTAGTGGGACTAGCGGGAGGGCGAGAGACCCAGTACTTC.

The chain recombines TRBV28 with TRBJ2-1, with D possibly matching TRBD2 (5 bases). V was trimmed by 7 bases and J by 4 bases, leaving 17 bases between them. CDR3 length: 15 residues. Germline CDR1 reads MDHEN; CDR2 reads SYDVKM. CDR3 sequence: CASTRTRRAYNEQFF. CDR3 nucleotides: TGTGCCAGCACCCGAACTAGACGGGCTTACAATGAGCAGTTCTTC.

A word on this clone: A junction end diverges from the germline sequence, so it may reflect a read error. The rearrangement uses TRBV7-7 and TRBJ1-1; the D gene is possibly TRBD1 (6 bases). Germline V gene sequence: CDR1 SSHAT, CDR2 FNYEAQ (reference sequence). The CDR3 sequence is 21 residues long. Here the CDR3 reads CASSQAGVGNYLSKPNTEAFF. CDR3 nucleotide sequence: TGTGCTAGCAGCCAAGCAGGGGTAGGGAACTATCTTTCCAAACCAAACACTGAAGCTTTCTTT.

J is TRBJ2-4 and V is TRBV5-1; maybe TRBD1 (5 bases). Germline CDR1 is SGHRS and CDR2 is YFSETQ. V lost 5 bases and J 7 bases, leaving 16 bases between the germline ends. There are 14 residues in the CDR3. CDR3 DNA sequence: TGCGCCAGCAGTCAGCTTGGCGACAGCAACATTCAGTACTTC. Its protein is CASSQLGDSNIQYF.

This rearrangement joins TRBV10-3 to TRBJ2-7; D is uncertain. Germline V gene sequence: CDR1 ENHRY, CDR2 SYGVKD. The germline V and J ends were trimmed by 10 bases and 2 bases, with 15 bases remaining between them. CDR3 size: 13 residues. CDR3 nucleotide sequence: TGTGCCACTAGAGAGCTCCTGACCTACGAGCAGTACTTC. Translated, it gives CATRELLTYEQYF.

The chain recombines TRBV25-1 with TRBJ1-2, with D unresolved. Trimming took off 5 bases at V and 4 bases at J, with 8 bases between the two ends. CDR3 length: 12 amino acids. The germline V gene has CDR1 MGHDK and CDR2 SYGVNS. DNA of the CDR3: TGTGCCAGCAGTAGAGCTCCCTATGGCTACACCTTC. As protein: CASSRAPYGYTF.